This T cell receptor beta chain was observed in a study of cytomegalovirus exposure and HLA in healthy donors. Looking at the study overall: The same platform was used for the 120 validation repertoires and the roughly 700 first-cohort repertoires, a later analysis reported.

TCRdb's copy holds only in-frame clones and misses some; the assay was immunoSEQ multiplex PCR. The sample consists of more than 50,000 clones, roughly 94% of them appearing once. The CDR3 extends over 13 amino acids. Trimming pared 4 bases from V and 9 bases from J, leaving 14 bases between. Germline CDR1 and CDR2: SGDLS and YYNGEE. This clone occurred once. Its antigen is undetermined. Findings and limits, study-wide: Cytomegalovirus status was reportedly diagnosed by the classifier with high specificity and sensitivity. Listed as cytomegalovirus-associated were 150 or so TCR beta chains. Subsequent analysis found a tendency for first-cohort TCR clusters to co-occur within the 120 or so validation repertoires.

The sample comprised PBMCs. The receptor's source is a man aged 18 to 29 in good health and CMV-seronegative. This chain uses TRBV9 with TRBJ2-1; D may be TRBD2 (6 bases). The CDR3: CASSPLGGTEQFF. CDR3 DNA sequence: TGTGCCAGCAGCCCTCTAGGAGGGACTGAGCAGTTCTTC.